This is a list of T cell receptor beta chains from one sample in a study of T-cell reconstitution after alpha-beta-depleted transplantation in children. A single record per CDR3 protein comes from TCRdb applying MiXCR to the PCR reads. The sample includes 210,000 or so distinct CDR3 sequences, roughly a tenth seen only once; the top ten take roughly 30%. The sample consisted of PBMCs, taken before TCRalphabeta/CD19-depleted stem cell transplant. These receptor sequences come from a child in the first two years of life with acute myeloid leukemia, due to receive a stem cell transplant. Both conserved end residues are part of each CDR3. Fields, in order: J gene, D gene, V gene, clone size, CDR3 protein, CDR3 DNA. D genes are given only for firm matches. Where a row states a size, it is once, few, many or the class of an expanded clone; other rows omit it.

J: TRBJ1-1
D: TRBD1
V: TRBV5-1
size: many
CDR3: CASARDSRPEAEAFF
DNA: TGCGCCAGCGCACGGGACAGCCGACCCGAGGCTGAAGCTTTCTTT

J: TRBJ1-1
D: TRBD1
V: TRBV28
size: many
CDR3: CASSLGGQGMNTEAFF
DNA: TGTGCCAGCAGTTTAGGGGGACAGGGGATGAACACTGAAGCTTTCTTT

J: TRBJ2-3
D: NA
V: TRBV12-3/TRBV12-4
size: many
CDR3: CASSLMRDRGADTQYF
DNA: TGTGCCAGCAGTTTGATGCGGGATCGTGGGGCAGATACGCAGTATTTT

J: TRBJ2-7
D: NA
V: TRBV20-1
size: many
CDR3: CSAPFVGSYEQYF
DNA: TGCAGTGCTCCTTTCGTAGGCTCCTACGAGCAGTACTTC

J: TRBJ1-5
D: NA
V: TRBV21-1
size: many
CDR3: CASSKARGNADQPQHF
DNA: TGTGCCAGCAGCAAAGCCAGGGGAAACGCGGATCAGCCCCAGCATTTT

J: TRBJ2-3
D: TRBD2
V: TRBV7-9
size: many
CDR3: CASSWGTSGTDTQYF
DNA: TGTGCCAGCAGCTGGGGGACTAGCGGCACAGATACGCAGTATTTT

J: TRBJ1-1
D: NA
V: TRBV5-1
size: many
CDR3: CASSLAGINTEAFF
DNA: TGCGCCAGCAGCTTGGCCGGGATAAACACTGAAGCTTTCTTT

J: TRBJ2-1
D: TRBD2
V: TRBV24-1
size: many
CDR3: CATSDSLAGGGYNEQFF
DNA: TGTGCCACCAGTGATTCACTAGCGGGAGGGGGTTACAATGAGCAGTTCTTC

J: TRBJ1-5
D: NA
V: TRBV28
size: many
CDR3: CASSFNRANQPQHF
DNA: TGTGCCAGCAGTTTCAACAGGGCTAATCAGCCCCAGCATTTT

J: TRBJ2-5
D: TRBD1
V: TRBV19
size: NA
CDR3: CASSTPGQSGGTQYF
DNA: TGTGCCAGTAGTACCCCGGGACAGTCTGGAGGGACCCAGTACTTC

J: TRBJ2-5
D: TRBD2
V: TRBV10-3
size: many
CDR3: CAISEPAGGETQYF
DNA: TGTGCCATCAGTGAGCCAGCGGGGGGGGAGACCCAGTACTTC

J: TRBJ1-2
D: NA
V: TRBV13
size: NA
CDR3: CASSVLSGTQYGYTF
DNA: TGTGCCAGCAGCGTACTCTCCGGGACCCAATATGGCTACACCTTC

J: TRBJ1-6
D: NA
V: TRBV5-6
size: many
CDR3: CASSLVGAGDDNSPLHF
DNA: TGTGCCAGCAGCTTGGTCGGTGCAGGGGATGATAATTCACCCCTCCACTTT

J: TRBJ2-6
D: NA
V: TRBV7-9
size: NA
CDR3: CASSLGEGAVPLSGANVPTF
DNA: TGTGCCAGCAGCCTAGGGGAAGGCGCAGTGCCACTCTCTGGGGCCAACGTCCCGACTTTC

J: TRBJ2-5
D: NA
V: TRBV7-8
size: many
CDR3: CASIRQGLSGETQYF
DNA: TGTGCCAGCATCCGACAGGGACTCTCAGGAGAGACCCAGTACTTC

J: TRBJ2-5
D: TRBD2
V: TRBV5-1
size: NA
CDR3: CASSLGTSGETQHF
DNA: TGCGCCAGCAGCTTGGGGACTAGCGGAGAGACCCAGCACTTC

J: TRBJ1-2
D: TRBD1
V: TRBV6-1
size: many
CDR3: CASRTGTDYGYTF
DNA: TGTGCCAGCCGAACCGGGACAGATTATGGCTACACCTTC

J: TRBJ2-1
D: NA
V: TRBV7-7
size: many
CDR3: CASSPGPGSYNEQFF
DNA: TGTGCCAGCAGCCCCGGACCCGGCTCCTACAATGAGCAGTTCTTC

J: TRBJ1-2
D: NA
V: TRBV5-4
size: few
CDR3: CASSLPGEGGYTF
DNA: TGTGCCAGCAGCTTGCCGGGCGAGGGCGGCTACACCTTC

J: TRBJ2-7
D: TRBD2
V: TRBV25-1
size: many
CDR3: CASSEAGRAYEQYF
DNA: TGTGCCAGCAGTGAAGCAGGGAGGGCCTACGAGCAGTACTTC